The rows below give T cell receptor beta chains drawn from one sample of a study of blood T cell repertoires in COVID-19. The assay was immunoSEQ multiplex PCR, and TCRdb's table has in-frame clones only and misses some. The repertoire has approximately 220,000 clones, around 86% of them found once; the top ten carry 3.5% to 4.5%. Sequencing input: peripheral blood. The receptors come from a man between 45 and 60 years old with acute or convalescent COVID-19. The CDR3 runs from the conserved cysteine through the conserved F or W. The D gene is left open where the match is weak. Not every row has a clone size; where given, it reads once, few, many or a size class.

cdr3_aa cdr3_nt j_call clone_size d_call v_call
CASSLGEFADTQYF TGTGCCAGCAGCCTAGGGGAGTTTGCAGATACGCAGTATTTT TRBJ2-3 NA NA TRBV11-3
CASSERRANYGYTF TGTGCCAGCAGTGAACGGAGAGCTAACTATGGCTACACCTTC TRBJ1-2 NA NA TRBV6-1
CASSLDGGGTEAFF TGTGCCAGCAGCCTTGATGGGGGAGGCACTGAAGCTTTCTTT TRBJ1-1 NA NA TRBV7-8
CASNRGQGVYSNQPQHF TGTGCCAGCAATCGAGGACAGGGGGTTTATAGCAATCAGCCCCAGCATTTT TRBJ1-5 NA TRBD1 TRBV5-8
CASSKGTEADTEAFF TGTGCCAGCAGCAAAGGGACAGAGGCGGACACTGAAGCTTTCTTT TRBJ1-1 NA NA TRBV21-1
CASSLPTSGGIQETQYF TGTGCCAGCAGCCTCCCCACTAGCGGGGGGATCCAAGAGACCCAGTACTTC TRBJ2-5 NA TRBD2 TRBV7-9
CASSSTTGTENSPLHF TGCGCCAGCAGCTCTACTACCGGGACAGAGAATTCACCCCTCCACTTT TRBJ1-6 few TRBD1 TRBV5-1
CASSLSSNQPQHF TGTGCCAGCAGTTTGAGTAGCAATCAGCCCCAGCATTTT TRBJ1-5 NA NA TRBV12-3/TRBV12-4
CASSRLGQGTEAFF TGTGCCAGCAGCCGGCTGGGACAGGGGACTGAAGCTTTCTTT TRBJ1-1 NA TRBD1 TRBV7-3
CASTLGTATGELFF TGTGCCAGCACCCTAGGGACAGCCACCGGGGAGCTGTTTTTT TRBJ2-2 NA TRBD1 TRBV3-1/TRBV3-2
CASSEWEDWDGYTF TGTGCCAGCAGTGAATGGGAGGATTGGGATGGCTACACCTTC TRBJ1-2 NA NA TRBV25-1
CASSLRTTDGELFF TGTGCCAGCAGCCTCCGGACTACCGACGGGGAGCTGTTTTTT TRBJ2-2 NA NA TRBV11-3
CASTPTGDLIWAEAFF TGTGCCAGCACACCGACAGGGGATTTAATTTGGGCTGAAGCTTTCTTT TRBJ1-1 NA TRBD1 TRBV28
CASSPREVGNTEAFF TGTGCCAGCTCACCACGGGAGGTAGGGAACACTGAAGCTTTCTTT TRBJ1-1 NA NA TRBV18
CASSLGQARPNTEAFF TGCGCCAGCAGCCTGGGACAGGCGAGACCGAACACTGAAGCTTTCTTT TRBJ1-1 NA TRBD1 TRBV5-1
CASSPEGGGAKNIQYF TGCGCCAGCAGCCCCGAAGGGGGTGGTGCCAAAAACATTCAGTACTTC TRBJ2-4 NA NA TRBV5-1
CASSPSGQGTDEQYF TGTGCCAGCAGCCCCTCGGGACAGGGGACGGACGAGCAGTACTTC TRBJ2-7 NA TRBD1 TRBV7-3
CATSVGNEQFF TGTGCCACCAGTGTCGGTAATGAGCAGTTCTTC TRBJ2-1 NA NA TRBV24-1
CASSQRGGIVTEAFF TGTGCCAGCAGCCAAAGGGGGGGAATCGTCACTGAAGCTTTCTTT TRBJ1-1 few NA TRBV6-2/TRBV6-3
CASSAGTGGDYEQYF TGTGCCAGTAGTGCCGGGACAGGGGGCGATTACGAGCAGTACTTC TRBJ2-7 NA TRBD1 TRBV19
CASGLARGLAGGAEGTQYF TGTGCTAGTGGTTTGGCGAGAGGACTAGCGGGGGGGGCCGAGGGTACGCAGTATTTT TRBJ2-3 NA TRBD2 TRBV12-5
CASGLLLKQFF TGTGCTAGTGGTTTGCTTCTAAAGCAGTTCTTC TRBJ2-1 NA NA TRBV12-5
CASSDRQGNDYGYTF TGTGCCAGCAGCGACAGACAGGGGAACGACTATGGCTACACCTTC TRBJ1-2 NA TRBD1 TRBV6-5
CAISGRQGLMTEAFF TGTGCCATCAGTGGGAGACAGGGGCTGATGACTGAAGCTTTCTTT TRBJ1-1 once TRBD1 TRBV10-3
CASSHLDRGRADTQYF TGCGCCAGCAGCCACTTAGACAGGGGGCGAGCAGATACGCAGTATTTT TRBJ2-3 NA TRBD1 TRBV4-1
CASSLFNTEAFF TGCGCCAGCTCCTTATTCAACACTGAAGCTTTCTTT TRBJ1-1 NA NA TRBV10-2
CASSGQGLGVNQPQHF TGTGCCAGCTCGGGACAGGGCCTGGGGGTTAATCAGCCCCAGCATTTT TRBJ1-5 few TRBD1 TRBV2
CASSEGGGNQPQHF TGCGCCAGCAGTGAGGGGGGGGGCAATCAGCCCCAGCATTTT TRBJ1-5 NA NA TRBV10-2
CASSLLQMNTEAFF TGTGCCAGCAGCTTATTACAGATGAACACTGAAGCTTTCTTT TRBJ1-1 NA NA TRBV7-8
CASSSPGLDIQYF TGCGCCAGCAGCTCGCCGGGGTTAGACATTCAGTACTTC TRBJ2-4 NA NA TRBV5-1
CASSLSGTGANVLTF TGTGCCAGCAGCTTATCGGGGACTGGGGCCAACGTCCTGACTTTC TRBJ2-6 NA NA TRBV7-3
CATSVVPFSYNEQFF TGTGCCACCTCGGTAGTTCCCTTCTCCTACAATGAGCAGTTCTTC TRBJ2-1 NA NA TRBV6-5
CASIDRELMNTEAFF TGTGCCAGTATCGACAGGGAACTTATGAACACTGAAGCTTTCTTT TRBJ1-1 NA TRBD1 TRBV19
CSAGAGGGYGYTF TGCAGCGCCGGGGCAGGGGGCGGCTATGGCTACACCTTC TRBJ1-2 once TRBD1 TRBV29-1
CASSIDRVSYEQYF TGTGCCAGCAGTATCGACAGGGTCTCCTACGAGCAGTACTTC TRBJ2-7 NA TRBD1 TRBV6-5
CASSRGQGVEAFF TGTGCCAGCAGCCGGGGACAGGGTGTTGAAGCTTTCTTT TRBJ1-1 NA TRBD1 TRBV16
CASSPRVHYGYTF TGTGCCAGCAGTCCGCGGGTGCACTATGGCTACACCTTC TRBJ1-2 NA NA TRBV21-1